The T cell receptor beta chain under discussion was sequenced for a study of early stage breast cancer tumors. This clone was observed once. Its antigen is not identified. The study, taken as a whole, reports: Tumors had roughly 2.5-fold higher T cell density than normal breast.

The CDR3 spans 14 residues. Germline CDR1 reads SGHNT; CDR2 reads YYREEE (reference sequence). V shed 4 bases and J shed 9 bases, with 17 bases lying between them. Each sample had two DNA replicates, about 0.47 ug blood or about 1.5 ug tissue. Measured with immunoSEQ multiplex PCR; TCRdb has only the in-frame clones, and not every one. Of almost 55,000 clones detected, 75% to 95% appear once; the ten largest clones hold more than 4%. This receptor was identified in a person aged 65-85 years with breast cancer. The chain is built from TRBV5-4 and TRBJ1-5; D unresolved. The sequenced sample consisted of blood. Here the CDR3 DNA reads TGTGCCAGCAGCAGCGACGGAGGAGAGGGGCCCCAGCATTTT. Amino acid sequence: CASSSDGGEGPQHF.